Listed here is a single T cell receptor (beta chain). The CDR3 is 14 amino acids. The V gene lost 6 bases and the J gene lost 7 bases, with 13 bases spanning the gap. The germline V gene has CDR1 LGHDT and CDR2 YNNKEL (reference sequence). MiXCR was run by TCRdb on the RT-PCR reads, yielding one entry per CDR3 protein. The sample consists of about 680,000 distinct CDR3 sequences, 13% to 15% of them appearing once. The material sequenced was memory CD4+ T cells from blood. The source is a female donor in good health, serving as a healthy control. V and J are TRBV3-1 and TRBJ1-6, with D unresolved. The CDR3 DNA follows: TGTGCCAGCAGACACACGGACCGAAATTCACCCCTCCACTTT. Translating gives CASRHTDRNSPLHF.